This TCR beta chain is drawn from a study of blood T cell repertoires in COVID-19. Study-wide background: Italy, Spain and the United States were the sources of the convalescent and acute COVID-19 samples.

Under the authors' procedure: Estimated nucleated cell counts came from reference gene primer amplification. Profiling relied on immunoSEQ multiplex PCR, and the TCRdb table lists in-frame clones only, not all of them. D and trimming were read from the DNA, whereas the V and J calls and clone size are those reported in that table. The table has more than 250,000 clones, about 86% seen once; the top ten hold about 1.2%. Per the germline V gene, CDR1 is MNHEY and CDR2 is SVGAGI. V lost 11 bases to trimming and J lost 4 bases, with 17 bases between them. The CDR3 has 13 amino acids. The sequencing sample was made of peripheral blood. The TCR comes from a woman in her 50s with acute or convalescent COVID-19. J is TRBJ2-5 and V is TRBV6-5; a possible D gene is TRBD2 (7 bases). The CDR3 region has the DNA TGTGCCCAGGATGCAGGGGAGGGAGAGACCCAGTACTTC. Its translation: CAQDAGEGETQYF.